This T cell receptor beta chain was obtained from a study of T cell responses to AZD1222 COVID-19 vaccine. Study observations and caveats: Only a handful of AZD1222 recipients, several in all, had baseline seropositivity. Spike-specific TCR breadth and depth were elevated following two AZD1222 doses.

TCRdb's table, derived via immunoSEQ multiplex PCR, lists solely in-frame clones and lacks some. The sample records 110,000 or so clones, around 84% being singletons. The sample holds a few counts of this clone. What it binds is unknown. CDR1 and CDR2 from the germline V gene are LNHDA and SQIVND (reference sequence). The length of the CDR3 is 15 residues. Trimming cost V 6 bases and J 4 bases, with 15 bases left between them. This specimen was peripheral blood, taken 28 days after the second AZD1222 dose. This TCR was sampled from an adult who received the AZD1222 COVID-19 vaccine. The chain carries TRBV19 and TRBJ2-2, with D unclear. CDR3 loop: CASSSYVSLTGELFF. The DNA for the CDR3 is TGTGCCAGTAGCTCATATGTCTCCCTCACCGGGGAGCTGTTTTTT.